A single sample gave rise to the 31 T cell receptor beta chains below, sequenced in a study of blood T cell repertoires in COVID-19. Repertoires were generated with immunoSEQ multiplex PCR, while TCRdb's copy carries only in-frame clones and drops some. The sample includes about 220,000 clones, roughly 85% of them seen just once. The sequenced sample consisted of peripheral blood. Source of these receptors: a middle-aged man who had recovered from COVID-19.

The chain joins TRBV30 to TRBJ2-1; perhaps TRBD2 as D (5 bases). This CDR3 comprises 12 residues. In germline, CDR1 is GTSNPN, CDR2 SVGIG (reference sequence). V lost 0 bases to trimming and J lost 12 bases, with 12 bases between them. The CDR3 DNA is TGTGCCTGGAGTGTACTAGGTCGCGTGCAGTTCTTC. Its protein is CAWSVLGRVQFF.

The chain uses TRBV2 and TRBJ2-7, with TRBD1 matching over 10 bases. Germline trimming cut 8 bases from V and 3 bases from J; bases unmatched to any gene: 7. Germline assignment: CDR1 SNHLY and CDR2 FYNNEI. The length of the CDR3 is 14 residues. This CDR3 is CASRSGQGSYEQYF. In nucleotides, the CDR3 is TGTGCCAGCCGGTCGGGACAGGGGAGCTACGAGCAGTACTTC.

The chain combines TRBV6-5 with TRBJ1-2; D call uncertain. The CDR3 contains 11 residues. V was trimmed by 8 bases and J by 3 bases, leaving 7 bases between them. From germline, CDR1 is MNHEY and CDR2 SVGAGI. The CDR3 region is CASRQDYGYTF. CDR3 bases: TGTGCCAGCCGGCAGGACTATGGCTACACCTTC.

The chain couples TRBV28 to TRBJ1-2; 8 bases are a match to TRBD1. The CDR3 is 14 residues long. J gave up 3 bases and V 4 bases, and 4 bases lay outside the gene matches. CDR1 MDHEN and CDR2 SYDVKM come from the germline V gene. The CDR3 bases are TGTGCCAGCAGTTCCCCAGGGGGCGACTATGGCTACACCTTC. Protein product: CASSSPGGDYGYTF.

The rearrangement links TRBV27 to TRBJ1-5; 9 positions match TRBD1. The V segment lost 5 bases and the J segment 1 base; nucleotides outside the gene matches: 6. Germline CDR1 and CDR2: MNHEY and SMNVEV (reference sequence). The CDR3 has 16 amino acids. The CDR3 coding sequence is TGTGCCAGCAGTCCTTGGACAGGGGCGAGCAATCAGCCCCAGCATTTT. Translation: CASSPWTGASNQPQHF.

This chain joins TRBV27 and TRBJ2-1; D gene unclear. The V gene's germline CDR1 is MNHEY and CDR2 SMNVEV (reference sequence). Between the trimmed V and J ends, which lost 2 bases and 0 bases, there was a span of 11 bases. The CDR3 runs to 16 residues. CDR3 sequence (DNA): TGTGCCAGCAGTTTAAACCTTCTGAGCTCCTACAATGAGCAGTTCTTC. Translated: CASSLNLLSSYNEQFF.

Points on this clone: Additional DNA sequences in this sample encode the identical CDR3. The genes are TRBV3-1 (or the pseudogene TRBV3-2) and TRBJ2-1; D is perhaps TRBD2 (5 bases). CDR3 size: 15 residues. Germline CDR1 and CDR2: LGHDT and YNNKEL (reference sequence). The V end was cut by 1 base, the J end by 1 base, with 8 bases between. CDR3 region: CASSQGAASYNEQFF. The CDR3 nucleotides are TGTGCCAGCAGCCAAGGAGCGGCGTCCTACAATGAGCAGTTCTTC.

This rearrangement joins TRBV7-8 to TRBJ2-1; 7 bases are a match to TRBD1. Germline V gene sequence: CDR1 SGHVS, CDR2 FQNEAQ. Trimming removed 7 bases from V and 7 bases from J; junction bases left unmatched: 1. The CDR3 extends over 11 amino acids. The CDR3 nucleotides are TGTGCCAGCAAACAGGGGAATGAGCAGTTCTTC. Translation: CASKQGNEQFF.

The gene calls are TRBV18 and TRBJ2-1; D may be TRBD2 (7 bases). Deletions cut 3 bases from V and 7 bases from J, with 16 bases between. The CDR3 sequence is 15 residues long. CDR1 and CDR2 from the germline V gene are KGHSH and LQKENI. The CDR3 loop is CASSPPGGPRNEQFF. CDR3 nucleotides: TGTGCCAGCTCACCCCCGGGGGGCCCAAGGAATGAGCAGTTCTTC.

In its sample, this clone was seen a few times. Other DNA sequences within the sample encode an identical CDR3. This chain uses TRBV6-5 with TRBJ1-1, with 7 bases matching TRBD1. Per the germline V gene, CDR1 is MNHEY and CDR2 is SVGAGI. This CDR3 contains 14 residues. After removal of 2 bases from V and 1 base from J, the junction contained 1 base not matched to a gene. CDR3 residues: CASSYDRANTEAFF. CDR3 coding DNA: TGTGCCAGCAGTTACGACAGGGCGAACACTGAAGCTTTCTTT.

The gene calls are TRBV7-2 and TRBJ2-1, with 11 bases lining up with TRBD2. J gave up 6 bases and V 5 bases, and 6 bases lay outside the gene matches. The CDR3 is made up of 15 amino acids. Per germline, CDR1 SGHTA and CDR2 FQGNSA. The CDR3 DNA reads as TGTGCCAGCAGCCGGGGACTAGCGGTTGGCAATGAGCAGTTCTTC. It encodes CASSRGLAVGNEQFF.

The chain uses TRBV6-5 and TRBJ1-5; D is unresolved. The germline V and J ends were trimmed by 2 bases and 7 bases, with 9 bases remaining between them. This CDR3 contains 13 residues. Germline V gene lookup returns CDR1 MNHEY and CDR2 SVGAGI. The DNA for the CDR3 is TGTGCCAGCAGTTACCAGGAAGACCAGCCCCAGCATTTT. Translation gives CASSYQEDQPQHF.

This sequence joins TRBV7-9 and TRBJ1-2, with D perhaps matching TRBD1 (6 bases). Trimming removed 1 base from V and 7 bases from J, with 10 bases in between. The CDR3 length is 13 residues. The germline CDR1 and CDR2 sequences are SEHNR and FQNEAQ (reference sequence). The CDR3 region is CASSLEQGGGYTF. CDR3 DNA: TGTGCCAGCAGCTTAGAACAGGGCGGTGGCTACACCTTC.

The rearrangement links TRBV3-1 (or the pseudogene TRBV3-2) to TRBJ2-3, with D maybe TRBD1 (6 bases). V gave up 3 bases and J gave up 2 bases, with 18 bases separating them. The CDR3 is 17 amino acids. The V gene's germline CDR1 is LGHDT and CDR2 YNNKEL (reference sequence). The CDR3 sequence is CASSHRQGYSTTDTQYF. The CDR3 bases are TGTGCCAGCAGCCACCGTCAGGGGTATTCCACCACAGATACGCAGTATTTT.

About this clone itself: The junction differs from germline at one of its ends, possibly a read error. The chain has TRBV3-1 (or the pseudogene TRBV3-2) and TRBJ1-1; D is possibly TRBD1 (5 bases). Germline CDR1 reads LGHDT; CDR2 reads YNNKEL (reference sequence). The CDR3 extends over 11 amino acids. Here the CDR3 reads CASSQVRQIIF. DNA of the CDR3: TGTGCCAGCAGCCAAGTCCGACAGATAATCTTT.

The rearrangement uses TRBV28 and TRBJ2-7, with a tentative D call TRBD1 (6 bases). In germline, CDR1 is MDHEN, CDR2 SYDVKM. Trimming took off 7 bases at V and 7 bases at J, with 23 bases between the two ends. The CDR3 length is 15 residues. Written as DNA, the CDR3 is TGTGCCAGCACTCTGACCCGGGACAAGAGTGTTGAGCAGTACTTC. It translates to CASTLTRDKSVEQYF.

The chain links TRBV19 to TRBJ1-1; D uncertain. With 4 bases removed from V and 3 bases from J, the gap between germline ends came to 9 bases. CDR3 length equals 13 residues. Germline V gene data show CDR1 as LNHDA and CDR2 as SQIVND (reference sequence). CDR3 nucleotides: TGTGCCAGTAGTAAGTTCACGGACACTGAAGCTTTCTTT. Its translation is CASSKFTDTEAFF.

The V gene is TRBV5-1, the J gene TRBJ2-1, with 10 bases that match TRBD2. The CDR3 loop spans 15 amino acids. V shed 1 base and J 6 bases; nucleotides not matched to a gene: 4. From germline, CDR1 is SGHRS and CDR2 YFSETQ. The CDR3 DNA reads as TGCGCCAGCAGCTTGTTGGGACTAGCGTTCAATGAGCAGTTCTTC. It specifies CASSLLGLAFNEQFF.

This clone was seen more than once but under ten times. V usage is TRBV7-9 and J usage is TRBJ2-1; TRBD2 matches 10 bases. Per germline, CDR1 SEHNR and CDR2 FQNEAQ (reference sequence). The length of the CDR3 is 15 residues. The J segment lost 9 bases and the V segment lost 5 bases, leaving 10 bases of the junction unmatched. The CDR3 bases are TGTGCCAGCAGCCTTGGGACTAGCGCCTTTAGTGAGCAGTTCTTC. It codes for CASSLGTSAFSEQFF.

The chain has TRBV7-6 and TRBJ2-3, with 11 bases that match TRBD2. The CDR3 contains 16 residues. Germline V gives CDR1 SGHVS, CDR2 FNYEAQ. V trimming: 3 bases; J trimming: 6 bases; junction bases outside the gene matches: 8. CDR3 coding DNA: TGTGCCAGCAGCTTGTCTGGGACTAGCGGACGGGATACGCAGTATTTT. Protein product: CASSLSGTSGRDTQYF.

This rearrangement joins TRBV15 to TRBJ2-7, with TRBD1 matching 9 bases. After removal of 3 bases from V and 4 bases from J, the junction contained 4 bases not matched to a gene. In germline, CDR1 is LNHNV, CDR2 YYDKDF (reference sequence). The length of the CDR3 is 14 residues. CDR3 coding DNA: TGTGCCACCAGCAGCAACAGGGGGCAATACGAGCAGTACTTC. Its protein is CATSSNRGQYEQYF. Using reference TRBV15 and TRBJ2-7 for the parts outside the CDR3, the full variable domain is DAMVIQNPRYQVTQFGKPVTLSCSQTLNHNVMYWYQQKSSQAPKLLFHYYDKDFNNEADTPDNFQSRRPNTSFCFLDIRSPGLGDTAMYLCATSSNRGQYEQYFGPGTRLTVT.

The rearrangement joins TRBV6-4 to TRBJ2-2; possibly TRBD2 for D (5 bases). V was trimmed by 2 bases and J by 5 bases, leaving 12 bases between them. The V gene's germline CDR1 is MRHNA and CDR2 SNTAGT. The CDR3 contains 15 residues. CDR3 DNA sequence: TGTGCCAGCAGTGACAGCCCCGGGAAGACCGGGGAGCTGTTTTTT. The encoded protein is CASSDSPGKTGELFF.

This clone was seen a handful of times. Other nucleotide sequences in the sample specify the same CDR3. This rearrangement joins TRBV18 to TRBJ2-7, with TRBD2 identical over 10 bases. The CDR3 sequence is 14 residues long. V trimming: 2 bases; J trimming: 4 bases; junction bases outside the gene matches: 2. CDR1 and CDR2 (germline): KGHSH, LQKENI. The CDR3 DNA follows: TGTGCCAGCTCACCATCTAGCGGGAGATACGAGCAGTACTTC. Protein: CASSPSSGRYEQYF.

The chain links TRBV19 to TRBJ2-1, with D maybe TRBD1 (5 bases). The germline V and J ends were trimmed by 3 bases and 1 base, with 10 bases remaining between them. Germline loops: CDR1 LNHDA, CDR2 SQIVND (reference sequence). The CDR3 loop spans 15 amino acids. CDR3 region: CASSITGWSYNEQFF. The CDR3 DNA reads TGTGCCAGTAGTATCACAGGTTGGTCCTACAATGAGCAGTTCTTC.

This clone was seen just once. The V and J genes are TRBV29-1 and TRBJ2-1, with 8 nucleotides matching TRBD2. CDR3 length equals 16 residues. V lost 5 bases, J lost 0 bases, and 9 bases stayed unmatched. Germline values: CDR1 SQVTM, CDR2 ANQGSEA. CDR3: CSVYTLAESSYNEQFF. The CDR3 coding sequence is TGCAGCGTTTACACACTAGCGGAGAGCTCCTACAATGAGCAGTTCTTC.

Here the CDR3 DNA reads TGTGCCAGCAGCCAAGTTGGGACAGAAAACTATGGCTACACCTTC. Its protein product is CASSQVGTENYGYTF. This sequence joins TRBV14 and TRBJ1-2; TRBD1 matches 7 bases. After removal of 1 base from V and 2 bases from J, the junction contained 4 bases not matched to a gene. The germline gives CDR1 SGHDN, CDR2 FVKESK. The CDR3 length is 15 residues.

This rearrangement joins TRBV6-5 to TRBJ2-1, with 8 bases that match TRBD1. V trimming: 0 bases; J trimming: 0 bases; junction bases outside the gene matches: 1. The CDR3 sequence is 16 residues long. Germline CDR1 MNHEY, CDR2 SVGAGI. Here the CDR3 DNA reads TGTGCCAGCAGTTACTCGACAGGGGTCTCCTACAATGAGCAGTTCTTC. This gives the protein CASSYSTGVSYNEQFF.

The rearrangement joins TRBV5-5 to TRBJ2-5; the match to TRBD1 covers 8 bases. With V trimmed by 2 bases and J by 5 bases, 5 bases remained unmatched. The V gene's germline CDR1 is SGHKS and CDR2 YYEKEE (reference sequence). The CDR3 runs to 14 residues. CDR3: CASSFQGARETQYF. Here the CDR3 DNA reads TGTGCCAGCAGCTTCCAGGGGGCGCGGGAGACCCAGTACTTC.

V and J are TRBV28 and TRBJ2-2; possible D gene TRBD1, 6 bases. V lost 2 bases and J 2 bases, leaving 12 bases between the germline ends. Germline CDR1 is MDHEN and CDR2 is SYDVKM. CDR3 length: 16 residues. CDR3 residues: CASSLGDISNTGELFF. The CDR3 DNA reads as TGTGCCAGCAGTTTAGGGGACATCTCAAACACCGGGGAGCTGTTTTTT.

Comments on this clone: One junction end disagrees with the germline gene, perhaps due to a read error. V usage is TRBV18 and J usage is TRBJ1-1; D is unresolved. The CDR3 is made up of 11 amino acids. From germline, CDR1 is KGHSH and CDR2 LQKENI. The CDR3, as DNA: TGTGCCAGCCCCCAGACGGCCGAGGGTGCTTTT. Protein sequence: CASPQTAEGAF. Supplemented by reference TRBV18 and TRBJ1-1, the full variable domain reads NAGVMQNPRHLVRRRGQEARLRCSPMKGHSHVYWYRQLPEEGLKFMVYLQKENIIDESGMPKERFSAEFPKEGPSILRIQQVVRGDSAAYFCASPQTAEGAFGQGTRLTVV.

J is TRBJ1-3 and V is TRBV5-1, with 7 bases lining up with TRBD1. Per germline, CDR1 SGHRS and CDR2 YFSETQ. The CDR3 totals 16 residues. The V and J ends lost 4 bases and 4 bases, in that order; junction bases with no gene match: 11. CDR3 sequence (DNA): TGCGCCAGCAGCCCGGTTACAGGGGCGCAAGGAAACACCATATATTTT. Protein sequence: CASSPVTGAQGNTIYF.